This entry describes one T cell receptor beta chain. Its target is not known. The assay was immunoSEQ multiplex PCR, and TCRdb's table has in-frame clones only and misses some. The sample includes 85,000 to 100,000 clones, about two thirds of them seen just once. The source of the sample is a study of fetal regulatory T cell absence and autoimmunity. Regarding the study as a whole: Compared with cord blood, pancreas showed oligoclonal TCR enrichment, some clones over 80-fold. Broadly similar TRB gene family usage was seen in pancreas and cord blood. In IPEX syndrome, oligoclonal enrichment was read as supporting prenatal antigen-driven autoimmunity in the pancreas.

Trimming removed 2 bases at V and 10 bases at J, with 9 bases between. CDR3 size: 12 residues. The V gene's germline CDR1 is SGHKS and CDR2 YYEKEE (reference sequence). The sequenced sample was pancreas tissue. This TCR came from a male donor with IPEX syndrome. This sequence joins TRBV5-5 and TRBJ2-2; D ambiguous. CDR3 amino acids: CASSFRAPELFF. In DNA form, the CDR3 reads TGTGCCAGCAGCTTCCGGGCTCCGGAGCTGTTTTTT.